This entry lists 8 T cell receptor beta chains sequenced from one sample in a study of T cells in Graves' hyperthyroidism and ophthalmopathy (dated by TCRdb to between 2018 and 2021). Libraries were built with multiplex PCR. Sequenced on an Illumina HiSeq 2000. The TCR beta CDR3 regions were amplified from RNA transcripts. A first-round RT-PCR of the TCR CDR3 used the HTBI primer set with the Qiagen OneStep RT-PCR kit. TCRdb took the public reads, trimmed them with fastp at Q25, ran MiXCR for clone calling and kept in-frame beta chains. Identical CDR3 protein sequences are pooled into one entry, listed with their most common genes and DNA. The sample table shows about 49,000 distinct CDR3 sequences, and 45% to 65% are seen once. The ten top clones hold more than 30% of the sample. Specimen: peripheral blood or thyroid tissue (not recorded which). The receptors stem from a man between 18 and 35 years old with Graves' hyperthyroidism.

The chain combines TRBV11-2 with TRBJ2-5; no reliable D call. The V end lost 5 bases, the J end lost 6 bases, and 13 bases lay between the germline ends. The CDR3 is made up of 13 amino acids. Germline V gene lookup returns CDR1 SGHAT and CDR2 FQNNGV. In DNA form, the CDR3 reads TGTGCCAGCAGCCAAGGACGAGGACAGACCCAGTACTTC. It encodes CASSQGRGQTQYF.

This chain links TRBV19 with TRBJ2-5, with 9 bases matching TRBD1. There are 14 residues in the CDR3. With 6 bases clipped from V and 4 bases from J, the junction kept 6 bases outside the gene matches. Germline V gene sequence: CDR1 LNHDA, CDR2 SQIVND (reference sequence). CDR3: CASSGQGRTETQYF. The CDR3 DNA is TGTGCCAGTAGCGGACAGGGGCGCACAGAGACCCAGTACTTC.

This clonotype was found many times. This chain joins TRBV9 and TRBJ1-5, with D perhaps matching TRBD1 (6 bases). Germline V lookup: CDR1 SGDLS, CDR2 YYNGEE. V lost 3 bases, J lost 7 bases, and 17 bases lay in between. The CDR3 runs to 15 residues. The DNA for the CDR3 is TGTGCCAGCAGCGCTGGGGACATCATACGGCAGCCCCAGCATTTT. Its translation is CASSAGDIIRQPQHF.

V and J are TRBV7-9 and TRBJ1-5; the D gene is possibly TRBD1 (5 bases). Germline CDR1 reads SEHNR; CDR2 reads FQNEAQ (reference sequence). V was pared by 0 bases and J by 6 bases, with 15 bases between. This CDR3 is 16 amino acids long. The CDR3 reads CASSLAGAGSFQPQHF. The CDR3 DNA reads as TGTGCCAGCAGCTTAGCAGGGGCTGGGTCGTTTCAGCCCCAGCATTTT.

This chain joins TRBV7-6 and TRBJ2-7; 7 bases line up with TRBD1. Germline V lookup: CDR1 SGHVS, CDR2 FNYEAQ. The CDR3 runs 17 residues. V trimming: 1 base; J trimming: 7 bases; junction bases outside the gene matches: 16. The CDR3: CASSLGQGPGPAAEQYF. The CDR3 DNA reads as TGTGCCAGCAGCTTAGGACAGGGACCGGGACCAGCCGCGGAGCAGTACTTC.

This clonotype was observed a single time. The chain employs TRBV10-3 and TRBJ2-5; 12 bases agree with TRBD2. Germline lookup yields CDR1 ENHRY and CDR2 SYGVKD. With 6 bases clipped from V and 4 bases from J, the junction kept 9 bases outside the gene matches. The CDR3 has 16 residues. CDR3 DNA sequence: TGTGCCATCAGGGAAGAACTAGCGGGAGGCCCAGAGACCCAGTACTTC. It translates to CAIREELAGGPETQYF.

V gene TRBV20-1 combines with J gene TRBJ1-2, with TRBD1 matching over 9 bases. CDR3 length: 15 residues. CDR1 is DFQATT, CDR2 SNEGSKA, per germline (reference sequence). V lost 2 bases to trimming and J lost 3 bases; unmatched junction nucleotides: 7. The CDR3 sequence is CSARSGTGTYYGYTF. CDR3 bases: TGCAGTGCTAGATCCGGGACAGGGACTTACTATGGCTACACCTTC.

This rearrangement joins TRBV9 to TRBJ1-2, with TRBD1 matching over 10 bases. V dropped 3 bases and J dropped 8; count of bases not matched to a gene: 4. The CDR3 has 13 residues. CDR1 and CDR2 (germline): SGDLS, YYNGEE. The CDR3 DNA is TGTGCCAGCAGCGGGGGACAGGGGCTCGGCTACACCTTC. Protein product: CASSGGQGLGYTF.